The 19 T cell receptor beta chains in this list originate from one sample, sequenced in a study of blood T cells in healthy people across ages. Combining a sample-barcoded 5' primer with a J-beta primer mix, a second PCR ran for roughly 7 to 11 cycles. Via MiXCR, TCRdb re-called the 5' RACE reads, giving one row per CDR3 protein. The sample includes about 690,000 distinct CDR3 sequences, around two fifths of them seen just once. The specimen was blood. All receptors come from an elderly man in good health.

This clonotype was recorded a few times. CDR3 nucleotide sequence: TGTGCCAGCAGTTACTCGACAGAGGCAGCCTACGAGCAGTACTTC. This codes for CASSYSTEAAYEQYF. The chain joins TRBV6-6 to TRBJ2-7; D is possibly TRBD1 (5 bases). V was trimmed by 0 bases and J by 2 bases, leaving 11 bases between them. This CDR3 is 15 amino acids long. CDR1 and CDR2 (germline): MNHNY, SVGAGI (reference sequence).

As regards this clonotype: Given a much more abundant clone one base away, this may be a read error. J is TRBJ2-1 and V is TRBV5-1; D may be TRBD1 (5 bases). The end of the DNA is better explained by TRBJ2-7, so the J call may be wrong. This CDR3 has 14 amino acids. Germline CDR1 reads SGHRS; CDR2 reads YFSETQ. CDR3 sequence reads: CASSLEGANNEQYF. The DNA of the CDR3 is TGCGCCAGCAGCTTGGAAGGGGCCAACAATGAGCAGTACTTC.

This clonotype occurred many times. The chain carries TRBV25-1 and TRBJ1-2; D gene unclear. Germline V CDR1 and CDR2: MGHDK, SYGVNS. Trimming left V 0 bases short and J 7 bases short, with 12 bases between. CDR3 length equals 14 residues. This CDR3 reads CASSEYKEGSGYTF. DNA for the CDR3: TGTGCCAGCAGTGAATACAAGGAGGGTAGTGGCTACACCTTC.

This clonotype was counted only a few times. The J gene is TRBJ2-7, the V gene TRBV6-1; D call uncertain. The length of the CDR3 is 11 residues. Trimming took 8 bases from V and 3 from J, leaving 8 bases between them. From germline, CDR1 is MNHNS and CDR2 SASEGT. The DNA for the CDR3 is TGTGCCAGCGTAGAGTACTACGAGCAGTACTTC. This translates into CASVEYYEQYF.

DNA for the CDR3: TGCAGCGTGGGGGGGACAGAGCGAAGGGGTGAGCAGTACTTC. It encodes CSVGGTERRGEQYF. The chain uses TRBV29-1 and TRBJ2-7; perhaps D is TRBD1 or TRBD2 (7 bases each). This CDR3 has 14 residues. The germline V gene encodes CDR1 SQVTM and CDR2 ANQGSEA. Deletions cut 6 bases from V and 7 bases from J, with 22 bases between.

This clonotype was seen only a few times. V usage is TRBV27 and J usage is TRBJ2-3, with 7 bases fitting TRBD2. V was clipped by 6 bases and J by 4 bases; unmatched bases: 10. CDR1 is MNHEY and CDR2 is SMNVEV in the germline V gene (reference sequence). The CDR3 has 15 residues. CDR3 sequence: CASSARVSGADTQYF. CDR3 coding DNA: TGTGCCAGCAGCGCCCGGGTAAGCGGGGCAGATACGCAGTATTTT.

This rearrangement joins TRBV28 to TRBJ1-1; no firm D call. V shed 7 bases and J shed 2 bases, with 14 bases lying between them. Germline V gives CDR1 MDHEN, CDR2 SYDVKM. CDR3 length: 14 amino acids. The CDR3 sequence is CASTLGRINTEAFF. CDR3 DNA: TGTGCCAGCACCCTGGGGAGGATAAACACTGAAGCTTTCTTT.

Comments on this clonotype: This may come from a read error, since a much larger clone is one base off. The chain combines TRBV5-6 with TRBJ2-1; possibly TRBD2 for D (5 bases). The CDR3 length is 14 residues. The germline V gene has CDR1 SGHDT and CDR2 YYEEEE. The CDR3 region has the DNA TGTGCCTGCAGCTTGGGCGAGAGGGACAATGAGCAGTTCTTC. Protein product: CACSLGERDNEQFF.

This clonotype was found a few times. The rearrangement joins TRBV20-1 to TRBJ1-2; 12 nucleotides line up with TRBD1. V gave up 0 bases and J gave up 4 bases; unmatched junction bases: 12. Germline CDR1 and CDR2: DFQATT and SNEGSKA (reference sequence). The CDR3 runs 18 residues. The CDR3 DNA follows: TGCAGTGCTAGAGATAGGCCGGGGGACAGGGGGCGCAGCTATGGCTACACCTTC. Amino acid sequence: CSARDRPGDRGRSYGYTF.

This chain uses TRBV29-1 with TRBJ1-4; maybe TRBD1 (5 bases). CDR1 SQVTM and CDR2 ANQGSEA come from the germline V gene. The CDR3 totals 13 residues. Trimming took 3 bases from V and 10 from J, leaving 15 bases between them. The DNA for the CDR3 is TGCAGCGTTGACTCCGAAGGGAGGGGAAAACTGTTTTTT. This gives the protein CSVDSEGRGKLFF. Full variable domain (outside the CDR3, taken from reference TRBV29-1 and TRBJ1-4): SAVISQKPSRDICQRGTSLTIQCQVDSQVTMMFWYRQQPGQSLTLIATANQGSEATYESGFVIDKFPISRPNLTFSTLTVSNMSPEDSSIYLCSVDSEGRGKLFFGSGTQLSVL.

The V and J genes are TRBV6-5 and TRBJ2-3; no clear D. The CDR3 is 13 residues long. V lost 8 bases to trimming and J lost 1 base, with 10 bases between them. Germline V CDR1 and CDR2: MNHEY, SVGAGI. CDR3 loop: CASGRVGTDTQYF. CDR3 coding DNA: TGTGCCAGCGGTCGGGTCGGCACAGATACGCAGTATTTT.

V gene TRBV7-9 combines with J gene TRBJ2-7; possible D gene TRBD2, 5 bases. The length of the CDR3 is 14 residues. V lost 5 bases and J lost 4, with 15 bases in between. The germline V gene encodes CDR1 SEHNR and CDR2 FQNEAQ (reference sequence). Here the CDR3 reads CASSPMGVSYEQYF. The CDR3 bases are TGTGCCAGCAGCCCGATGGGAGTGAGTTACGAGCAGTACTTC.

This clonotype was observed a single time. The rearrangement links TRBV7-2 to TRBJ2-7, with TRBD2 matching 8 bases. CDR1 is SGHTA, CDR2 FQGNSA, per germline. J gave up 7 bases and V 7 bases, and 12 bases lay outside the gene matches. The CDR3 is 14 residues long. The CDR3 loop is CASTQGTSYNEQYF. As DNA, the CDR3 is TGTGCCAGCACCCAGGGGACTAGTTACAATGAGCAGTACTTC.

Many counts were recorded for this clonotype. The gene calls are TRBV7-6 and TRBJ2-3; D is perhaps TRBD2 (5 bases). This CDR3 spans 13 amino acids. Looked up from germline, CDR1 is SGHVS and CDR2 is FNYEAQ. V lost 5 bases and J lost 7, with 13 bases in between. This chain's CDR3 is CASSVGLTNTQYF. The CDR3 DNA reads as TGTGCCAGCAGCGTAGGACTTACCAATACGCAGTATTTT.

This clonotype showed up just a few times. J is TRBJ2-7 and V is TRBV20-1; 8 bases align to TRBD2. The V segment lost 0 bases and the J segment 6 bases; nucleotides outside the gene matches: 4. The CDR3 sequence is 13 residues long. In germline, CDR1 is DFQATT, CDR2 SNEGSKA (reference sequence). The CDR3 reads CSARDYRGGEQYF. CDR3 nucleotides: TGCAGTGCTAGAGATTATCGGGGGGGCGAGCAGTACTTC.

The DNA of the CDR3 is TGTGCCAGCAGTCGGGACAGGAGGAACACTGAAGCTTTCTTT. The encoded protein is CASSRDRRNTEAFF. The V and J genes are TRBV27 and TRBJ1-1; 8 bases align to TRBD1. Looked up from germline, CDR1 is MNHEY and CDR2 is SMNVEV (reference sequence). CDR3 length equals 14 residues. V lost 5 bases, J lost 1 base, and 3 bases stayed unmatched.

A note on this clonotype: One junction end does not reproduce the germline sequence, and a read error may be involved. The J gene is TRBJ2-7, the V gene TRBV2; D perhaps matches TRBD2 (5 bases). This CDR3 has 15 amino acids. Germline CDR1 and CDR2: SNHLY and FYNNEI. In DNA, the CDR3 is TGTGCCTGCAGTGAAGTTGTAGGGAGCTCCTACGAGCAGTACTTC. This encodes CACSEVVGSSYEQYF.

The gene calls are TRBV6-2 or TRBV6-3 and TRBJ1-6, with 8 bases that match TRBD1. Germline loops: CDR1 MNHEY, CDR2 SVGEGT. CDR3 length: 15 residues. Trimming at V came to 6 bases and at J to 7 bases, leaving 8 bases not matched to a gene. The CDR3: CASSTRRGQNSPLHF. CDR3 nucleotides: TGTGCCAGCAGCACGCGCAGGGGGCAAAATTCACCCCTCCACTTT.

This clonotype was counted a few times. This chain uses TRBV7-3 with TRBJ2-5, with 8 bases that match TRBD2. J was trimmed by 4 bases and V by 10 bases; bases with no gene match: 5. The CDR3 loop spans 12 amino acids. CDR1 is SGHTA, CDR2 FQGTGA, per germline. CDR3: CATTSDRETQYF. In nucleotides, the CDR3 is TGTGCCACGACTAGCGATAGAGAGACCCAGTACTTC.